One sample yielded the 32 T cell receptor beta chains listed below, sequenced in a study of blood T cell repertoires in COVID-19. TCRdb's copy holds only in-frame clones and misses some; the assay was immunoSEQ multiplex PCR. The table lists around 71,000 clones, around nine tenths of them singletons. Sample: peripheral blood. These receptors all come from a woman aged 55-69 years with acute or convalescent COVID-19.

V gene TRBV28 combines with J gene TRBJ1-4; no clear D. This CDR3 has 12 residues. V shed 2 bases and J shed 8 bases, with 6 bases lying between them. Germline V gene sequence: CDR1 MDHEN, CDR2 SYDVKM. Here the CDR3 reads CASSLKREKLFF. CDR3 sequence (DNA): TGTGCCAGCAGTTTAAAGCGGGAAAAACTGTTTTTT.

CDR3: CAIRQPGYYNEQFF. In nucleotides, the CDR3 is TGTGCCATCAGACAACCAGGGTACTACAATGAGCAGTTCTTC. The chain is built from TRBV10-3 and TRBJ2-1, with D tentatively TRBD1 (5 bases). Germline lookup yields CDR1 ENHRY and CDR2 SYGVKD. With 6 bases removed from V and 3 bases from J, the gap between germline ends came to 12 bases. This CDR3 has 14 amino acids.

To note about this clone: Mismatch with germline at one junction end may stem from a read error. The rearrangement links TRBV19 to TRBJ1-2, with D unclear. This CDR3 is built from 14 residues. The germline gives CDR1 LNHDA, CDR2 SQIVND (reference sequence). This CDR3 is CASINFRDPYGYTF. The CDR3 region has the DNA TGTGCAAGTATCAATTTCCGGGATCCCTATGGCTACACCTTC.

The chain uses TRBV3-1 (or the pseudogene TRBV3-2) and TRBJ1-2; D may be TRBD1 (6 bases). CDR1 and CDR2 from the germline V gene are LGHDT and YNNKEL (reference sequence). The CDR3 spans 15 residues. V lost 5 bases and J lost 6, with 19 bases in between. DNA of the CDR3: TGTGCCAGCAGCTTCGATCAGGGGATTTATGATGGCTACACCTTC. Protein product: CASSFDQGIYDGYTF.

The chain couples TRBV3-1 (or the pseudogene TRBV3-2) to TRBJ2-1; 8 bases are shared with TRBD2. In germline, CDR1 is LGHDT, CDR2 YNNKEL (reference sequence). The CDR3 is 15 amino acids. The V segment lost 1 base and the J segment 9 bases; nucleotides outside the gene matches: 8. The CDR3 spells CASSQAAGLEGEQFF. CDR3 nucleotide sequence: TGTGCCAGCAGCCAAGCGGCGGGACTAGAGGGTGAGCAGTTCTTC.

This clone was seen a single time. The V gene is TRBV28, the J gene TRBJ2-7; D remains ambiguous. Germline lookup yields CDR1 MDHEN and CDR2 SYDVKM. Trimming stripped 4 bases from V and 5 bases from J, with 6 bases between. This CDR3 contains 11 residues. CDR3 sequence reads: CASSSYHEQYF. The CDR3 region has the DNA TGTGCCAGCAGTTCCTACCACGAGCAGTACTTC.

The CDR3 sequence: CASSQETSGGGEQYF. For the CDR3, the DNA is TGTGCCAGCAGCCAAGAAACTAGCGGGGGTGGGGAGCAGTACTTC. The chain couples TRBV4-2 to TRBJ2-7; the match to TRBD2 covers 11 bases. V lost 0 bases to trimming and J lost 7 bases; unmatched junction nucleotides: 5. CDR1 is LGHNA and CDR2 is YNFKEQ in the germline V gene. The CDR3 is 15 residues long.

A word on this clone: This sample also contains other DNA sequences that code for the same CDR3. CDR3 nucleotide sequence: TGTGCCAGCAGCGCCGGACAGGGCGCAACTAATGAAAAACTGTTTTTT. Amino acid sequence: CASSAGQGATNEKLFF. The rearrangement links TRBV9 to TRBJ1-4, with TRBD1 matching 8 bases. V lost 3 bases, J lost 0 bases, and 4 bases stayed unmatched. This CDR3 region has 16 residues. CDR1 and CDR2 from the germline V gene are SGDLS and YYNGEE. The variable domain in full, completed from reference TRBV9 and TRBJ1-4, reads DSGVTQTPKHLITATGQRVTLRCSPRSGDLSVYWYQQSLDQGLQFLIQYYNGEERAKGNILERFSAQQFPDLHSELNLSSLELGDSALYFCASSAGQGATNEKLFFGSGTQLSVL.

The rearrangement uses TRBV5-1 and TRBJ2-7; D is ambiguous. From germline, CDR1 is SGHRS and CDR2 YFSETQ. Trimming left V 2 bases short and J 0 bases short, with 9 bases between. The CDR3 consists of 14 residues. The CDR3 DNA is TGCGCCAGCAGCTTCAACGCCGGCTCCTACGAGCAGTACTTC. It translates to CASSFNAGSYEQYF.

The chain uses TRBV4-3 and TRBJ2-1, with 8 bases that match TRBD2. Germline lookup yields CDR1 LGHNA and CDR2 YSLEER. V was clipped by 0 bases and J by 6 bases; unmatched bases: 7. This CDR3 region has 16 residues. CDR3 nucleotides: TGCGCCAGCAGCCAAGAAGGTAGCGGGACGGTCAATGAGCAGTTCTTC. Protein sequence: CASSQEGSGTVNEQFF.

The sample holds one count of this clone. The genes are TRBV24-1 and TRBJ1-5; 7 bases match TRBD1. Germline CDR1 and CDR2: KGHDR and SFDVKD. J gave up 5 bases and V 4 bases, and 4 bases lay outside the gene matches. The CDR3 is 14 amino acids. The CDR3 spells CATSEWDSYQPQHF. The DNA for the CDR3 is TGTGCCACCAGTGAATGGGACAGTTATCAGCCCCAGCATTTT.

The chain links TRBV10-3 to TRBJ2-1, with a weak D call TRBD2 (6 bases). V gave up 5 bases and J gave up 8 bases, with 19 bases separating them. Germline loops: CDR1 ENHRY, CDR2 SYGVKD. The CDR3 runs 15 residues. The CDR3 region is CAISKRTQPGDEQFF. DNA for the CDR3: TGTGCCATCAGTAAGAGGACACAACCGGGGGATGAGCAGTTCTTC.

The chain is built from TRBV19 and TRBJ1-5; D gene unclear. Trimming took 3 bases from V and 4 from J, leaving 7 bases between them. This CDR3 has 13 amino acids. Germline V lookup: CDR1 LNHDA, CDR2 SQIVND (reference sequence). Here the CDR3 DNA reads TGTGCCAGTAGTATTGAGGGAAATCAGCCCCAGCATTTT. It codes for CASSIEGNQPQHF.

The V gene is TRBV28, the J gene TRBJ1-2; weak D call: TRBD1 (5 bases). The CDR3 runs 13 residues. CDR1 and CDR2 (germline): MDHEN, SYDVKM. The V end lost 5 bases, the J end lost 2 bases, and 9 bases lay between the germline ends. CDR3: CASSPQGNYGYTF. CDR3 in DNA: TGTGCCAGCAGTCCGCAGGGAAACTATGGCTACACCTTC.

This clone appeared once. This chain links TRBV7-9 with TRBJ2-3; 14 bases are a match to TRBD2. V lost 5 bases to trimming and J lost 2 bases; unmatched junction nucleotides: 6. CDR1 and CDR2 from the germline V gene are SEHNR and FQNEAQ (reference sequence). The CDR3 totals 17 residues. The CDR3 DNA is TGTGCCAGCAGCCCGCGGACTAGCGGGGGGCACACAGATACGCAGTATTTT. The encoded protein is CASSPRTSGGHTDTQYF.

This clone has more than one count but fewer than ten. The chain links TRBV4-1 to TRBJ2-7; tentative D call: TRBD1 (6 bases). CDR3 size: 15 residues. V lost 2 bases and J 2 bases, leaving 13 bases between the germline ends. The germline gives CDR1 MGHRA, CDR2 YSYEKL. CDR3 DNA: TGCGCCAGCAGCCAATCCGGGACAACGGCCTACGAGCAGTACTTC. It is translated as CASSQSGTTAYEQYF.

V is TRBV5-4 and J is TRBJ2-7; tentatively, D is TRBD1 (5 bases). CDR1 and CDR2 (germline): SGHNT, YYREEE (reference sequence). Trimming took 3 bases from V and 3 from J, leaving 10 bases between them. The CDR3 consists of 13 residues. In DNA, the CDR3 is TGTGCCAGCAGCTCGGACAACAACTACGAGCAGTACTTC. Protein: CASSSDNNYEQYF.

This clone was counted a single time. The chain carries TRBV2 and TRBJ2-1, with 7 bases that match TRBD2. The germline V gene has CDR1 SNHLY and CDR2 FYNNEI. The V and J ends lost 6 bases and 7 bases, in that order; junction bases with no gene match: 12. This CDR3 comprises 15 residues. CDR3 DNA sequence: TGTGCCAGCAGCATAACTAGCGCCACGGAAAATGAGCAGTTCTTC. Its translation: CASSITSATENEQFF.

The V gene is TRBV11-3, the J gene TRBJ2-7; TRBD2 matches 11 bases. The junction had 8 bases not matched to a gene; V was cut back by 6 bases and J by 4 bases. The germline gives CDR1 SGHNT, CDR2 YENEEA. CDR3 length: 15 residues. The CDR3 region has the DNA TGTGCCAGCAGTAAAGGAGGGACTAGCGGATACGAGCAGTACTTC. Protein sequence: CASSKGGTSGYEQYF.

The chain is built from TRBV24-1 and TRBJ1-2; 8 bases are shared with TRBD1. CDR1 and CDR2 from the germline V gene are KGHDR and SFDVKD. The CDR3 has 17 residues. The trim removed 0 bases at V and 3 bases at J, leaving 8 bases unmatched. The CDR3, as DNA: TGTGCCACCAGTGATTTGCGGGAGACAGGGGTGTACTATGGCTACACCTTC. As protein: CATSDLRETGVYYGYTF.

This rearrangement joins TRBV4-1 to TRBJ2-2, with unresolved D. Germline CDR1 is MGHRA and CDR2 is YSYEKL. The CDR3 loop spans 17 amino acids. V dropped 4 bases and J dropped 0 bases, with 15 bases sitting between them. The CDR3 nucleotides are TGCGCCAGCAGCCGGGCGAAGACGGTCCCGAACACCGGGGAGCTGTTTTTT. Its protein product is CASSRAKTVPNTGELFF.

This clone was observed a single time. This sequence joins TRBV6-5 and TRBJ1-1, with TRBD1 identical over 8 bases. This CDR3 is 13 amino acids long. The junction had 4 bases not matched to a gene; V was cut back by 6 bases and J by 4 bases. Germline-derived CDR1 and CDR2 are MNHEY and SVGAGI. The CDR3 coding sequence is TGTGCCAGCAGCGGGACAGGCCGCACTGAAGCTTTCTTT. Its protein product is CASSGTGRTEAFF.

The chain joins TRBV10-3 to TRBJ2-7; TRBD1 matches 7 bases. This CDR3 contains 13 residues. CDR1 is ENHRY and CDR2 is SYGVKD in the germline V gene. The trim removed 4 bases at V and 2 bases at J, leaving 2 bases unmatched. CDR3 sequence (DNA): TGTGCCATCAGTGGACAGGGTACCTACGAGCAGTACTTC. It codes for CAISGQGTYEQYF.

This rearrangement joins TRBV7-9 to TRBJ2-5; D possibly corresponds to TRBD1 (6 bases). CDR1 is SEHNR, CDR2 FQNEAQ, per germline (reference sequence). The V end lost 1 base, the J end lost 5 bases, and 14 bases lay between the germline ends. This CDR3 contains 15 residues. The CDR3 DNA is TGTGCCAGCAGCTTAGAGGGCAGGGGTCGGGAGACCCAGTACTTC. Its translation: CASSLEGRGRETQYF.

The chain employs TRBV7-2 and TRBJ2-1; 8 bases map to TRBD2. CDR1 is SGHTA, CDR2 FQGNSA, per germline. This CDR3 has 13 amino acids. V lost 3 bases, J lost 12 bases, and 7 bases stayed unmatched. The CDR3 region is CASSLGTGGRQFF. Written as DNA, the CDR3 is TGTGCCAGCAGCTTGGGCACGGGAGGGCGGCAGTTCTTC. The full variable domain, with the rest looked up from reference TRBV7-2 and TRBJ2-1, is GAGVSQSPSNKVTEKGKDVELRCDPISGHTALYWYRQSLGQGLEFLIYFQGNSAPDKSGLPSDRFSAERTGGSVSTLTIQRTQQEDSAVYLCASSLGTGGRQFFGPGTRLTVL.

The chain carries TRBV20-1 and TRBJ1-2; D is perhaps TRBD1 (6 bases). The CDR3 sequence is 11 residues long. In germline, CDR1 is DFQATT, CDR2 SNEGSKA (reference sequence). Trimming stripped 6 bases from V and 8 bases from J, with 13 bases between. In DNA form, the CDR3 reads TGCAGTGCGCAGGGGCAGACGGGCTACACCTTC. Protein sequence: CSAQGQTGYTF.

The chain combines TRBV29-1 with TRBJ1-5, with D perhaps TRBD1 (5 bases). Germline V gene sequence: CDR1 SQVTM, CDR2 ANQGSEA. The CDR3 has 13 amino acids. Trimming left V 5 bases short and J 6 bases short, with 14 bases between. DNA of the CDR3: TGCAGCGTTTCTTCAGGGATAGGTCAGCCCCAGCATTTT. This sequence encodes CSVSSGIGQPQHF. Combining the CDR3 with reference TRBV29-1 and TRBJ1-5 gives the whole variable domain SAVISQKPSRDICQRGTSLTIQCQVDSQVTMMFWYRQQPGQSLTLIATANQGSEATYESGFVIDKFPISRPNLTFSTLTVSNMSPEDSSIYLCSVSSGIGQPQHFGDGTRLSIL.

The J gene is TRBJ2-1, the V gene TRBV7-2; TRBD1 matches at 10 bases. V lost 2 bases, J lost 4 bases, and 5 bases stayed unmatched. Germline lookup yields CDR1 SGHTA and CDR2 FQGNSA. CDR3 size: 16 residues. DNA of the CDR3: TGTGCCAGCAGCTTATTCGGGACAGGGGCTTACAATGAGCAGTTCTTC. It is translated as CASSLFGTGAYNEQFF.

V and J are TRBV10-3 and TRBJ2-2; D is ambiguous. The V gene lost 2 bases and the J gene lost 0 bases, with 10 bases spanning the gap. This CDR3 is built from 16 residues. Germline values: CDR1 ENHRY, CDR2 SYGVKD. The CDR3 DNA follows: TGTGCCATCAGTGAGCTATCGGGTGCGAACACCGGGGAGCTGTTTTTT. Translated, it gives CAISELSGANTGELFF.

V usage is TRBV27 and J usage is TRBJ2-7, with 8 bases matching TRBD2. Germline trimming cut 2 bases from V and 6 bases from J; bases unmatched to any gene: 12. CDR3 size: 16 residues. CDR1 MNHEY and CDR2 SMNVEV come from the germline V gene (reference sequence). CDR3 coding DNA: TGTGCCAGCAGTTTAGCTAGCGGGCCCCCATCGGGCGAGCAGTACTTC. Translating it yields CASSLASGPPSGEQYF.

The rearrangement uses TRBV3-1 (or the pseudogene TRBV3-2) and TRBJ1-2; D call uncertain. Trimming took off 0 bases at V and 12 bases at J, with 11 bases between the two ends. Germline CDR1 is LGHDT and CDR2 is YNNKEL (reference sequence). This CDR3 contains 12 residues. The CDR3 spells CASSQDIRRDTF. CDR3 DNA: TGTGCCAGCAGCCAAGATATAAGGAGAGACACCTTC.

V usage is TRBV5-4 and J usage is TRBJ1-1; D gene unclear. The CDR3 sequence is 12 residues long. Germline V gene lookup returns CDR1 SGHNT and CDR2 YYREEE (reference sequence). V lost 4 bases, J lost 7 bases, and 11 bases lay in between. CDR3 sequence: CASSQNDLEAFF. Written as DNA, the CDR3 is TGTGCCAGCAGCCAGAATGATCTTGAAGCTTTCTTT.